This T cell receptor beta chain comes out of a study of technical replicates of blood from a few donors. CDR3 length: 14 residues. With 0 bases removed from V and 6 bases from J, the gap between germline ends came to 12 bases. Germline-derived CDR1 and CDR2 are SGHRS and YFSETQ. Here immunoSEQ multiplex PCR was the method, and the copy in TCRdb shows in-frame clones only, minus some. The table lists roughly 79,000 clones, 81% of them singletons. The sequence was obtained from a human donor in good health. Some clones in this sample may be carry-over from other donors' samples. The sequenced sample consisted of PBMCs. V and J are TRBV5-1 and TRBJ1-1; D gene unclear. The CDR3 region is CASSLAVVSAEAFF. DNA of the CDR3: TGCGCCAGCAGCTTGGCCGTTGTCAGTGCTGAAGCTTTCTTT.